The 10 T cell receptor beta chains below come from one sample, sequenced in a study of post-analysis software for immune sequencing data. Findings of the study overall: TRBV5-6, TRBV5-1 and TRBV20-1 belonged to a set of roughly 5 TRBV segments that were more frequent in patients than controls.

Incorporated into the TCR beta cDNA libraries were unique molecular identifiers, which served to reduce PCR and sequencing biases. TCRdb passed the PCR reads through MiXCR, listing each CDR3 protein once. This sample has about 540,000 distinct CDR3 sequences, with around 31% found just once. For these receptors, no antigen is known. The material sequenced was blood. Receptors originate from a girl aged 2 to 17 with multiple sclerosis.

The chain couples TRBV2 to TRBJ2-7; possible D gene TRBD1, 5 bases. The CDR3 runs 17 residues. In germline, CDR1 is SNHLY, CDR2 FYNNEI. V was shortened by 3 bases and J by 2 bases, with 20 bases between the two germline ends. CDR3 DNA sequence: TGTGCCAGCAGTGACCTCTCGACAGCGACGAATACCTACGAGCAGTACTTC. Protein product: CASSDLSTATNTYEQYF.

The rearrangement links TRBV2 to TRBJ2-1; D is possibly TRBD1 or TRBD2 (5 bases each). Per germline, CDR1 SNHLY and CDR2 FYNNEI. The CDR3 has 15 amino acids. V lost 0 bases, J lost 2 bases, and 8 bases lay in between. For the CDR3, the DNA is TGTGCCAGCAGTGAAGCGGGGGAAACCTACAATGAGCAGTTCTTC. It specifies CASSEAGETYNEQFF.

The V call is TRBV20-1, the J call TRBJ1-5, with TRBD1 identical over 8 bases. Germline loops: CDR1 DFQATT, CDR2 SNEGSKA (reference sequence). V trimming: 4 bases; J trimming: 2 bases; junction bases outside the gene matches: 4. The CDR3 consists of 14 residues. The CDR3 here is CSAKGQGGNQPQHF. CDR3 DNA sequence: TGCAGTGCTAAAGGACAGGGCGGCAATCAGCCCCAGCATTTT.

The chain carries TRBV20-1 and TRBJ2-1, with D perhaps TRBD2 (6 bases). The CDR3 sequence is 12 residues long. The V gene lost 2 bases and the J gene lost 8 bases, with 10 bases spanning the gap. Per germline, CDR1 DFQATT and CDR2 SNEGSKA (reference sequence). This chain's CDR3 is CSARWEEDEQFF. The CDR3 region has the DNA TGCAGTGCTAGATGGGAGGAGGATGAGCAGTTCTTC.

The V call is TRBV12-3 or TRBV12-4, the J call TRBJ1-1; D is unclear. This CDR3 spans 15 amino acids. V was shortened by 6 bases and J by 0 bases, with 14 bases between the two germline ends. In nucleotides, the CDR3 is TGTGCCAGCAGGCCACGCGGCGCCATGAACACTGAAGCTTTCTTT. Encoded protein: CASRPRGAMNTEAFF.

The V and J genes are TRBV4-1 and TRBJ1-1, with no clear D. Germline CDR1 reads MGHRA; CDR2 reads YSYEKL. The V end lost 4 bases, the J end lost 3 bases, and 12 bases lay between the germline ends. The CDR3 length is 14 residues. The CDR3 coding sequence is TGCGCCAGCAGCCCCCTGGAACGGGACACTGAAGCTTTCTTT. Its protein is CASSPLERDTEAFF.

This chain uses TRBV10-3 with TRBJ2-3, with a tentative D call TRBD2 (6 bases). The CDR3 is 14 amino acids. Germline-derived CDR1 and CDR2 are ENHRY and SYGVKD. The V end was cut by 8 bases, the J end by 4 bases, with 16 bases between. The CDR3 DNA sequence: TGTGCCATCGGCCTCACGGGGGTGGCAGATACGCAGTATTTT. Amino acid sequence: CAIGLTGVADTQYF.

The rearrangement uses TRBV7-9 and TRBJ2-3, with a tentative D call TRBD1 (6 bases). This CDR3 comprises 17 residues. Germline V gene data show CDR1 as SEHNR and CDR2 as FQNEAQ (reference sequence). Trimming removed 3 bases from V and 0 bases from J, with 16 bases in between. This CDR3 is CASSFNRDIYSTDTQYF. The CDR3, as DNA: TGTGCCAGCAGCTTTAACCGGGACATATATAGCACAGATACGCAGTATTTT.

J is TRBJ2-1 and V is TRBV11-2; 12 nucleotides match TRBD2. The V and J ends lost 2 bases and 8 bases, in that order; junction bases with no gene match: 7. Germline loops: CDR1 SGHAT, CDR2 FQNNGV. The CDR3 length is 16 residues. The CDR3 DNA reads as TGTGCCAGCAGCTTATCGGCTAGCGGGGGGGTCTATGAGCAGTTCTTC. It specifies CASSLSASGGVYEQFF. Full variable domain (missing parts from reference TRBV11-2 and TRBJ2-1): EAGVAQSPRYKIIEKRQSVAFWCNPISGHATLYWYQQILGQGPKLLIQFQNNGVVDDSQLPKDRFSAERLKGVDSTLKIQPAKLEDSAVYLCASSLSASGGVYEQFFGPGTRLTVL.

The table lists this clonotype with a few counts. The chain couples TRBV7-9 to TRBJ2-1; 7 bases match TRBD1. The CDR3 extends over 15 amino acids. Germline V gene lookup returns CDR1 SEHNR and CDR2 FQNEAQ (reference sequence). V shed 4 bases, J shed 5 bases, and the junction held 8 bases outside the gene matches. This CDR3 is CASSSDRLTHNEQFF. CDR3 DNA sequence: TGTGCCAGCAGCTCGGACAGGCTAACGCACAATGAGCAGTTCTTC.